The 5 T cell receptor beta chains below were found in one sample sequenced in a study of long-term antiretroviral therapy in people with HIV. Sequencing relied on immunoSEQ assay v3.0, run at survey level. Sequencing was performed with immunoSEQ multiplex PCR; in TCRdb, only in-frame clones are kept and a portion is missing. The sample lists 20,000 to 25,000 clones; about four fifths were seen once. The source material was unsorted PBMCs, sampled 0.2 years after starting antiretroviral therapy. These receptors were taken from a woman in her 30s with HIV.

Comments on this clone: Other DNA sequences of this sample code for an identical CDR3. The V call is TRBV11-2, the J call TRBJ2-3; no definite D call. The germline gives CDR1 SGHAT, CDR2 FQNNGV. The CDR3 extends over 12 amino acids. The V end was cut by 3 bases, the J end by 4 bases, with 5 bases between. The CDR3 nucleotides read TGTGCCAGCAGCTTCGGGTCAGATACGCAGTATTTT. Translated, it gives CASSFGSDTQYF.

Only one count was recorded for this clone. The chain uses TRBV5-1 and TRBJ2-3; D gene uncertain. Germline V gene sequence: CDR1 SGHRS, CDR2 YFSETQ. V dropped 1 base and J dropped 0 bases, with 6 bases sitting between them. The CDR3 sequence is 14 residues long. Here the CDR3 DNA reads TGCGCCAGCAGCTTGACGGGTAGCACAGATACGCAGTATTTT. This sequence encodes CASSLTGSTDTQYF.

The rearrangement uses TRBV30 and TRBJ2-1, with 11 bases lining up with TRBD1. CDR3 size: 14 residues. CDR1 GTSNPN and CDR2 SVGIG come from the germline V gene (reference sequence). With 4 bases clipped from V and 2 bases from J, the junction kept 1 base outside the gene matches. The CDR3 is CAWKGQGAYNEQFF. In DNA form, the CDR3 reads TGTGCCTGGAAGGGACAGGGGGCCTACAATGAGCAGTTCTTC.

CDR3 bases: TGTGCCAGCAAGGCTAGCGGGGTAGATGAGCAGTTCTTC. Protein product: CASKASGVDEQFF. This chain uses TRBV2 with TRBJ2-1, with TRBD2 matching over 9 bases. CDR1 and CDR2 (germline): SNHLY, FYNNEI. The CDR3 is 13 residues long. The J segment lost 8 bases and the V segment lost 7 bases, leaving 6 bases of the junction unmatched.

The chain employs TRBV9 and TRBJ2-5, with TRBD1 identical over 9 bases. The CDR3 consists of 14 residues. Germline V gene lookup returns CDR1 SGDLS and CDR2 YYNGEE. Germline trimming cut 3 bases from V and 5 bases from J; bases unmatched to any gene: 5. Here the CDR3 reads CASSAGTGLETQYF. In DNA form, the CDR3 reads TGTGCCAGCAGCGCCGGGACAGGGCTGGAGACCCAGTACTTC.